The 29 T cell receptor beta chains listed next were all sequenced from one sample in a study of cytomegalovirus exposure and HLA in healthy donors. Both 60 Vbeta primers and 13 Jbeta primers went into the PCR. Sequenced by immunoSEQ multiplex PCR; TCRdb stores in-frame clones only, minus some. The sample data list fewer than 85,000 clones. Input material: PBMCs. These TCRs come from a woman between 40 and 50 years old in good health and CMV-seropositive.

The J gene is TRBJ2-4, the V gene TRBV6-6; D is possibly TRBD1 (7 bases). The CDR3 runs to 15 residues. Germline CDR1 MNHNY, CDR2 SVGAGI (reference sequence). The germline V and J ends were trimmed by 8 bases and 0 bases, with 14 bases remaining between them. CDR3 protein: CASRLQGGAKNIQYF. The CDR3 coding sequence is TGTGCCAGCCGCCTTCAGGGGGGAGCCAAAAACATTCAGTACTTC.

The J gene is TRBJ2-7, the V gene TRBV11-2; weak D call: TRBD1 (6 bases). This CDR3 has 16 residues. CDR1 and CDR2 (germline): SGHAT, FQNNGV. V lost 5 bases and J lost 0, with 17 bases in between. CDR3 loop: CASSMTGHQSSYEQYF. The CDR3 nucleotides read TGTGCCAGCAGCATGACGGGACACCAGAGCTCCTACGAGCAGTACTTC. Variable domain in full (rest from reference TRBV11-2 and TRBJ2-7): EAGVAQSPRYKIIEKRQSVAFWCNPISGHATLYWYQQILGQGPKLLIQFQNNGVVDDSQLPKDRFSAERLKGVDSTLKIQPAKLEDSAVYLCASSMTGHQSSYEQYFGPGTRLTVT.

In DNA, the CDR3 is TGTGCCAGCAGCTCACCTATAGGGGGCACTGAAGCTTTCTTT. It codes for CASSSPIGGTEAFF. This chain joins TRBV7-9 and TRBJ1-1, with TRBD1 as a possible D gene (6 bases). Germline-derived CDR1 and CDR2 are SEHNR and FQNEAQ (reference sequence). The CDR3 spans 14 residues. V was shortened by 4 bases and J by 4 bases, with 13 bases between the two germline ends.

This chain uses TRBV5-5 with TRBJ1-4, with 8 bases identical to TRBD1. Trimming cost V 0 bases and J 7 bases; bases outside gene matches: 8. The CDR3 runs to 16 residues. Germline-derived CDR1 and CDR2 are SGHKS and YYEKEE (reference sequence). The CDR3 nucleotides are TGTGCCAGCAGCTTGGCTATAGGACAGGGTCTTGAAAAACTGTTTTTT. The encoded protein is CASSLAIGQGLEKLFF.

The V call is TRBV13, the J call TRBJ1-3; D might be TRBD1 (6 bases). The germline CDR1 and CDR2 sequences are PRHDT and FYEKMQ (reference sequence). Trimming pared 4 bases from V and 4 bases from J, leaving 8 bases between. CDR3 length: 13 residues. The CDR3 coding sequence is TGTGCCAGCAGCTCGGGACACGGAAACACCATATATTTT. Its translation: CASSSGHGNTIYF.

The V gene is TRBV9, the J gene TRBJ2-6; D remains unclear. The V end was cut by 0 bases, the J end by 2 bases, with 6 bases between. Germline V gives CDR1 SGDLS, CDR2 YYNGEE. The CDR3 runs to 15 residues. CDR3 protein: CASSVATPGANVLTF. The CDR3 DNA sequence: TGTGCCAGCAGCGTAGCTACCCCTGGGGCCAACGTCCTGACTTTC.

The chain links TRBV7-9 to TRBJ1-3; D ambiguous. The CDR3 is 14 residues long. Germline V gene data show CDR1 as SEHNR and CDR2 as FQNEAQ (reference sequence). Between the trimmed V and J ends, which lost 3 bases and 2 bases, there was a span of 8 bases. In nucleotides, the CDR3 is TGTGCCAGCAGCTTTGGTACGGCTGGAAACACCATATATTTT. The encoded protein is CASSFGTAGNTIYF.

The chain has TRBV5-4 and TRBJ1-2; 7 positions agree with TRBD1. V shed 0 bases, J shed 4 bases, and the junction held 9 bases outside the gene matches. The CDR3 sequence is 16 residues long. Germline V gene lookup returns CDR1 SGHNT and CDR2 YYREEE (reference sequence). This CDR3 is CASSLGIDREIYGYTF. CDR3 bases: TGTGCCAGCAGCTTGGGGATCGACAGGGAGATCTATGGCTACACCTTC.

The chain is built from TRBV5-5 and TRBJ1-6; 8 nucleotides line up with TRBD1. This CDR3 spans 18 amino acids. CDR1 is SGHKS, CDR2 YYEKEE, per germline (reference sequence). The junction had 5 bases not matched to a gene; V was cut back by 0 bases and J by 0 bases. CDR3: CASSLATGGSSYNSPLHF. CDR3 coding DNA: TGTGCCAGCAGCTTGGCAACAGGGGGAAGCTCCTATAATTCACCCCTCCACTTT.

The V gene is TRBV4-1, the J gene TRBJ1-3; a weak D match, TRBD1 (5 bases). Germline assignment: CDR1 MGHRA and CDR2 YSYEKL. V was cut by 5 bases and J by 0 bases, with 14 bases left in between. The CDR3 sequence is 16 residues long. CDR3 sequence: CASSFEPGGSGNTIYF. CDR3 DNA: TGCGCCAGCAGCTTCGAGCCGGGGGGCTCTGGAAACACCATATATTTT.

This chain connects TRBV5-1 to TRBJ2-3; 7 nucleotides match TRBD1. Germline CDR1 reads SGHRS; CDR2 reads YFSETQ. V lost 4 bases, J lost 0 bases, and 8 bases stayed unmatched. This CDR3 comprises 16 residues. CDR3 sequence (DNA): TGCGCCAGCAGCAGAGGACAGGATTCTAGCACAGATACGCAGTATTTT. Translating gives CASSRGQDSSTDTQYF.

This chain connects TRBV29-1 to TRBJ2-3; TRBD1 matches at 7 bases. The CDR3 extends over 13 amino acids. Germline V gene data show CDR1 as SQVTM and CDR2 as ANQGSEA. V was clipped by 7 bases and J by 5 bases; unmatched bases: 9. DNA for the CDR3: TGCAGCGGGATACAGGGGTCAGGAGATACGCAGTATTTT. Its protein is CSGIQGSGDTQYF.

The rearrangement links TRBV5-1 to TRBJ1-5; D possibly corresponds to TRBD1 (5 bases). V dropped 4 bases and J dropped 10 bases, with 18 bases sitting between them. There are 14 residues in the CDR3. The germline V gene encodes CDR1 SGHRS and CDR2 YFSETQ. The CDR3 nucleotides are TGCGCCAGCAGCCCCGGGACTACGGCGGGTCCCCAGCATTTT. Translating it yields CASSPGTTAGPQHF.

The chain couples TRBV28 to TRBJ2-3; 9 positions agree with TRBD2. Looked up from germline, CDR1 is MDHEN and CDR2 is SYDVKM. V lost 2 bases and J lost 2; bases outside the gene matches: 5. CDR3 length: 16 amino acids. Written as DNA, the CDR3 is TGTGCCAGCAGTTTACAGACTAGCGGATTCACAGATACGCAGTATTTT. Protein sequence: CASSLQTSGFTDTQYF.

The genes are TRBV6-1 and TRBJ2-2, with 14 bases identical to TRBD2. Germline assignment: CDR1 MNHNS and CDR2 SASEGT. J gave up 6 bases and V 4 bases, and 7 bases lay outside the gene matches. The CDR3 loop spans 17 amino acids. CDR3 nucleotide sequence: TGTGCCAGCAGTGGACTAGCGGGAGGGGAATCTCCCGGGGAGCTGTTTTTT. Protein: CASSGLAGGESPGELFF.

J is TRBJ2-3 and V is TRBV9; D uncertain. CDR1 and CDR2 from the germline V gene are SGDLS and YYNGEE. The CDR3 spans 13 residues. Trimming pared 0 bases from V and 6 bases from J, leaving 8 bases between. The CDR3 sequence: CASSVDGADTQYF. As DNA, the CDR3 is TGTGCCAGCAGCGTAGATGGAGCCGATACGCAGTATTTT.

The rearrangement joins TRBV7-9 to TRBJ2-5, with D possibly being TRBD1 (5 bases). This CDR3 is built from 14 residues. Germline V CDR1 and CDR2: SEHNR, FQNEAQ (reference sequence). Trimming removed 4 bases at V and 3 bases at J, with 12 bases between. The CDR3 loop is CASSSHQGKETQYF. Written as DNA, the CDR3 is TGTGCCAGCAGCTCTCATCAGGGCAAAGAGACCCAGTACTTC.

V gene TRBV30 combines with J gene TRBJ2-7; possibly TRBD2 for D (5 bases). Germline loops: CDR1 GTSNPN, CDR2 SVGIG (reference sequence). Trimming pared 4 bases from V and 7 bases from J, leaving 14 bases between. The length of the CDR3 is 12 residues. In DNA form, the CDR3 reads TGTGCCTGGACCCCAATAAGAGGGGAGCAGTACTTC. It specifies CAWTPIRGEQYF.

V usage is TRBV7-6 and J usage is TRBJ2-2; D uncertain. V was cut by 2 bases and J by 3 bases, with 4 bases left in between. The CDR3 loop spans 13 amino acids. CDR1 and CDR2 (germline): SGHVS, FNYEAQ. CDR3 residues: CASSLSYTGELFF. In DNA form, the CDR3 reads TGTGCCAGCAGCTTATCGTACACCGGGGAGCTGTTTTTT. The full variable domain, completed using reference TRBV7-6 and TRBJ2-2, is GAGVSQSPRYKVTKRGQDVALRCDPISGHVSLYWYRQALGQGPEFLTYFNYEAQQDKSGLPNDRFSAERPEGSISTLTIQRTEQRDSAMYRCASSLSYTGELFFGEGSRLTVL.

V gene TRBV18 combines with J gene TRBJ2-2; the match to TRBD2 covers 13 bases. This CDR3 region has 18 residues. Germline values: CDR1 KGHSH, CDR2 LQKENI. Unmatched junction bases numbered 6, after V lost 3 bases and J lost 2 bases. The CDR3 DNA follows: TGTGCCAGCTCACCGATACTAGCGGGAGGGCCTAACACCGGGGAGCTGTTTTTT. It specifies CASSPILAGGPNTGELFF.

This chain joins TRBV27 and TRBJ1-5; D is perhaps TRBD1 (5 bases). The CDR3 extends over 16 amino acids. Germline-derived CDR1 and CDR2 are MNHEY and SMNVEV (reference sequence). Trimming stripped 1 base from V and 2 bases from J, with 12 bases between. The CDR3 DNA sequence: TGTGCCAGCAGTTTATTGGGCAGGGTTGGCAATCAGCCCCAGCATTTT. Residues: CASSLLGRVGNQPQHF.

This sequence joins TRBV6-6 and TRBJ2-2; D gene ambiguous. This CDR3 has 15 amino acids. Deletions cut 5 bases from V and 4 bases from J, with 14 bases between. The V gene's germline CDR1 is MNHNY and CDR2 SVGAGI (reference sequence). As DNA, the CDR3 is TGTGCCAGCAGTCTACCAACCGGGTTCACCGGGGAGCTGTTTTTT. Protein product: CASSLPTGFTGELFF.

This CDR3 reads CASTLGRGYAGANVLTF. The DNA of the CDR3 is TGTGCCAGCACCCTTGGGCGGGGGTACGCTGGGGCCAACGTCCTGACTTTC. The chain employs TRBV7-8 and TRBJ2-6, with 7 bases fitting TRBD2. The CDR3 totals 17 residues. V was pared by 7 bases and J by 2 bases, with 11 bases of the junction left unmatched. CDR1 SGHVS and CDR2 FQNEAQ come from the germline V gene. Full variable domain (remainder filled in from reference TRBV7-8 and TRBJ2-6): GAGVSQSPRYKVAKRGQDVALRCDPISGHVSLFWYQQALGQGPEFLTYFQNEAQLDKSGLPSDRFFAERPEGSVSTLKIQRTQQEDSAVYLCASTLGRGYAGANVLTFGAGSRLTVL.

This chain connects TRBV27 to TRBJ2-5; 7 bases align to TRBD2. The DNA end is more similar to TRBJ2-7, so the J call may be wrong. Germline V gives CDR1 MNHEY, CDR2 SMNVEV (reference sequence). The CDR3 extends over 15 amino acids. CDR3 nucleotides: TGTGCCAGCAGTTTATCCGGGAGGTTCTTGGGCGAGCAGTACTTC. This encodes CASSLSGRFLGEQYF.

The rearrangement uses TRBV7-9 and TRBJ1-5, with no clear D. V was cut by 4 bases and J by 0 bases, with 7 bases left in between. Germline CDR1 reads SEHNR; CDR2 reads FQNEAQ (reference sequence). The CDR3 contains 14 residues. The CDR3 sequence is CASSSSGSNQPQHF. CDR3 nucleotides: TGTGCCAGCAGCTCCTCGGGTAGCAATCAGCCCCAGCATTTT.

The chain employs TRBV6-6 and TRBJ1-6; D gene uncertain. The CDR3 totals 13 residues. Germline-derived CDR1 and CDR2 are MNHNY and SVGAGI (reference sequence). V was cut by 0 bases and J by 8 bases, with 5 bases left in between. CDR3 region: CASSYSADSPLHF. The CDR3 DNA reads as TGTGCCAGCAGTTACTCGGCCGATTCACCCCTCCACTTT.

The chain links TRBV11-2 to TRBJ2-3; 12 bases are shared with TRBD2. This CDR3 region has 17 residues. Germline V gives CDR1 SGHAT, CDR2 FQNNGV. The V and J ends lost 6 bases and 2 bases, in that order; junction bases with no gene match: 9. The chain's CDR3 is CASSSILAGGSTDTQYF. As DNA, the CDR3 is TGTGCCAGCAGTAGTATTCTAGCGGGAGGGTCCACAGATACGCAGTATTTT.

V usage is TRBV11-3 and J usage is TRBJ2-1; D is unclear. The CDR3 spans 15 residues. Germline loops: CDR1 SGHNT, CDR2 YENEEA. V gave up 5 bases and J gave up 5 bases, with 16 bases separating them. Written as DNA, the CDR3 is TGTGCCAGCAGCCCCCGGATCCGGAGCCACAATGAGCAGTTCTTC. It specifies CASSPRIRSHNEQFF.

This sequence joins TRBV5-1 and TRBJ2-7; unclear D gene. Trimming left V 0 bases short and J 0 bases short, with 10 bases between. This CDR3 has 15 amino acids. CDR1 and CDR2 (germline): SGHRS, YFSETQ. This chain's CDR3 is CASSLGQISSYEQYF. The DNA of the CDR3 is TGCGCCAGCAGCTTGGGGCAGATAAGCTCCTACGAGCAGTACTTC.